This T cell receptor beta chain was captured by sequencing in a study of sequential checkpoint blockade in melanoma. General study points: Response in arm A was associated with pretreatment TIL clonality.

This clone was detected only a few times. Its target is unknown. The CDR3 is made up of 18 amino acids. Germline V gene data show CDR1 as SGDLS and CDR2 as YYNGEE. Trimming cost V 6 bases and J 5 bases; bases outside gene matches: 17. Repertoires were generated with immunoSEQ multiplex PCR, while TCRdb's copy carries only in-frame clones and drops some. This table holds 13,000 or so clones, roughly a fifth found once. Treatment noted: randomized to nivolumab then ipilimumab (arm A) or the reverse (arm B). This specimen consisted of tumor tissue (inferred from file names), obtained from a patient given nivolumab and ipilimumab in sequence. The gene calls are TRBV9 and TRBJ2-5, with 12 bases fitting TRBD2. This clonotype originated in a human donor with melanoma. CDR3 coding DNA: TGTGCCAGCACCCTGGATGGCCTAGCGGGAGGGCCGGGGGAGACCCAGTACTTC. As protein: CASTLDGLAGGPGETQYF. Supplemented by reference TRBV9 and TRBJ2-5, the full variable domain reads DSGVTQTPKHLITATGQRVTLRCSPRSGDLSVYWYQQSLDQGLQFLIQYYNGEERAKGNILERFSAQQFPDLHSELNLSSLELGDSALYFCASTLDGLAGGPGETQYFGPGTRLLVL.